The entry that follows covers one TCR beta chain sequence. This receptor's antigen is unknown. No much larger clone is present one base from it, and per-base qualities are unavailable. This record belongs to a study of T-cell reconstitution after alpha-beta-depleted transplantation in children (dated by TCRdb to about 2016). Background on the whole study: Using TCR repertoire profiling, the study quantitatively followed how T-cell immune reconstitution unfolded in children after TCRalphabeta/CD19-depleted allogeneic hematopoietic cell transplantation.

In the germline V gene, CDR1 corresponds to MGHRA and CDR2 to YSYEKL. Including cysteine and phenylalanine, the CDR3 has 15 amino acids. Just CDR3 DNA is preserved here, 45 bases in frame from base 1. V lost 7 bases and J lost 0 bases, and the count of bases not matched to a germline gene is 6. Receptor amplification or capture employed PCR. TCRdb records Illumina HiSeq 2500 as the sequencer. Molecular barcoding was employed in the preparation of TCR libraries, with unique molecular identifiers being used to normalize TCRbeta repertoire quantification. TCRdb itself trimmed the public reads at Q25 with fastp, ran MiXCR and retained productive beta chains. CDR3 protein duplicates are merged, each entry listing the most common genes and DNA. The sample yields approximately 510,000 distinct CDR3 sequences; around 19% were counted once. About 3.1% of the sample is in the top ten clones.

The receptor comes from a human donor who donated a stem cell graft to a child with acute lymphoblastic leukemia. The V and J genes are TRBV4-1 and TRBJ2-5; TRBD1 agrees with 9 junctional bases. This material consisted of PBMCs from the stem cell graft donor, taken from the stem cell graft. The CDR3 region: CASTMGDRDQETQYF. The nucleotides read TGCGCCAGCACTATGGGGGACAGGGACCAAGAGACCCAGTACTTC.